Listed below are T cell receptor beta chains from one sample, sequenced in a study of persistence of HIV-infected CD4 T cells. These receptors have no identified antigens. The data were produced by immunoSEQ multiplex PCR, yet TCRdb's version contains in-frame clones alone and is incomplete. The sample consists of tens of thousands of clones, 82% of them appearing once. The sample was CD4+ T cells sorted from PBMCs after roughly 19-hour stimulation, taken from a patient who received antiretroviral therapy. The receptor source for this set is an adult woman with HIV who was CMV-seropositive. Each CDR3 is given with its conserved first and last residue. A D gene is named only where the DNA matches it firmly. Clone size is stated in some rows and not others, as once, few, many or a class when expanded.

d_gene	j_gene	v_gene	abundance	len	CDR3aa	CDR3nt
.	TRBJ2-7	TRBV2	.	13	CASSDDGLYEQYF	TGTGCCAGCAGTGACGACGGACTGTACGAGCAGTACTTC
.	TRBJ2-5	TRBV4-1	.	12	CASSNPEETQYF	TGCGCCAGCAGTAACCCTGAAGAGACCCAGTACTTC
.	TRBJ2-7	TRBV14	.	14	CASSQDLVSYEQYF	TGTGCCAGCAGCCAAGATTTGGTAAGCTACGAGCAGTACTTC
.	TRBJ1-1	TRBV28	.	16	CASKTPGGGRVTEAFF	TGTGCCAGCAAAACCCCGGGCGGGGGACGAGTCACTGAAGCTTTCTTT
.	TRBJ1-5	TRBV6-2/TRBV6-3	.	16	CASSPWVGGSNQPQHF	TGTGCCAGCAGCCCTTGGGTTGGTGGTAGCAATCAGCCCCAGCATTTT
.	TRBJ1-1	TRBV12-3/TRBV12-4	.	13	CASTPEVNTEAFF	TGTGCCAGCACCCCCGAGGTGAACACTGAAGCTTTCTTT
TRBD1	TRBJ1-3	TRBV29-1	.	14	CSVVGGAFENTIYF	TGCAGCGTTGTAGGGGGCGCGTTCGAAAACACCATATATTTT
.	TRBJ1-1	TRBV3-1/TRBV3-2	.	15	CASSRGGGPNTEAFF	TGTGCCAGCAGCCGCGGGGGGGGGCCGAACACTGAAGCTTTCTTT
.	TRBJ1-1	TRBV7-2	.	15	CASSSPTGMNTEAFF	TGTGCCAGCAGCTCCCCTACAGGGATGAACACTGAAGCTTTCTTT
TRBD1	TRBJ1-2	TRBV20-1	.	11	CSTRQGTRDTF	TGCAGTACCAGACAGGGCACTCGGGACACCTTC
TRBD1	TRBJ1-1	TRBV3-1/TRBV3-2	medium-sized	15	CASSPGTGGRAEAFF	TGTGCCAGCAGCCCCGGGACAGGGGGCCGAGCTGAAGCTTTCTTT
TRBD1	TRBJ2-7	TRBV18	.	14	CASSRQGALYEQYF	TGTGCCAGCTCTAGGCAGGGGGCTCTCTACGAGCAGTACTTC